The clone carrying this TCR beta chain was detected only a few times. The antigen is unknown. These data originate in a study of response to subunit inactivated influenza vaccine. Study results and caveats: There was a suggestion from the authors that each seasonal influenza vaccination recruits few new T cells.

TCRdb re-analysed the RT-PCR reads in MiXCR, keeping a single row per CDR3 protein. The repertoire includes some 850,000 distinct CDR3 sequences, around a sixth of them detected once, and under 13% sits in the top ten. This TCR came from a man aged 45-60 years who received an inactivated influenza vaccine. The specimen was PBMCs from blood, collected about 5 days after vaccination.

CDR3 protein: CSVEDRGGKNYGYTF. Written as DNA, the CDR3 is TGCAGCGTTGAAGATCGGGGGGGCAAGAACTATGGCTACACCTTC. The rearrangement uses TRBV29-1 and TRBJ1-2; possibly TRBD1 for D (6 bases). The germline V gene has CDR1 SQVTM and CDR2 ANQGSEA. V gave up 0 bases and J gave up 2 bases, with 13 bases separating them. The CDR3 has 15 amino acids.